Detailed here is one TCR beta chain. The target of this receptor is not known. No much larger clonotype is one base removed from it; base qualities were not supplied. The data derive from a study of cytomegalovirus exposure and HLA in healthy donors (dated by TCRdb to the late 2010s). Study-level background: According to an earlier analysis of several hundred of the donors, about 180 million T cells yielded 117 million unique TCR beta sequences and about 300 Gb of sequence data. High-throughput TCR immunosequencing, statistical association of individual TCRs with disease status, and machine learning were combined to predict cytomegalovirus infection status. The study aimed to test whether signatures of past pathogen exposure could be identified by cataloging public T cell receptors. An earlier analysis of about 600 of the donors used high-throughput TCR beta sequencing to judge whether each TCR beta V gene segment behaved as functional or pseudogenic. Typing coverage differed by locus: A, B, C, DRB1 and DQB1 were typed in roughly 629-630 donors, DQA1 in 500 to 550, DPA1 in roughly 590, and DPB1 in approximately 450. Of the roughly 390 genotyped donors, approximately 83% fell in the genetic ancestry cluster associated with self-reported Caucasian donors. Among roughly 400 genotyped donors of the cohort, an average of around 250,000 unique TCR beta nucleotide sequences was sequenced per donor, of which about 20% were non-productive. Approximately 310 gigabases of sequencing data and approximately 84 million unique TCR sequences were included in an early release covering 550 to 800 HLA-typed donors. All discovery cohort repertoires had been generated using a single sequencing platform. Because of strong linkage in the cohort, a few DR-DQ haplotypes were treated as single units for association and clustering. A separate validation cohort of over 95 different subjects was used in addition to the 666-subject first cohort. The later analysis used no new phenotypic data to find candidate immune exposures, relying instead on TCR beta sequences and their occurrence across donors. A later genetic analysis used genome-wide SNP genotypes for about 60% of the roughly 700 donors, treating that subset as a discovery cohort. The T cell repertoires of several hundred subjects were profiled by immunosequencing and related to cytomegalovirus serostatus. In a later analysis, previously published TCR beta repertoires from about 670 donors were re-analyzed and high-resolution HLA genotyping was added so that TCR occurrence patterns could be studied. Donor age, sex, ethnicity and CMV serostatus were compiled alongside the repertoire data. Class I and class II HLA loci were covered by the typing at four-digit resolution.

V sheds 7 bases and J sheds 8 bases, leaving 5 bases between their ends. Looking up the germline V gene (reference sequence) yields CDR1 LNHDA and CDR2 SQIVND. Including the terminal cysteine and phenylalanine, the CDR3 comprises 10 residues. Solely the CDR3 DNA is kept, with 30 bases framed from the first base. Results the study describes overall, beyond this receptor: A later analysis found that TCR association rates varied across HLA loci, with DRB1 alleles showing the most associated TCRs and HLA-C alleles the fewest. An earlier analysis of roughly 570 of the donors showed that most TCR beta V segments appeared in productive rearrangements either about 87% or about 30% of the time, which broadly matched IMGT annotations. A further reported finding was that TCR beta sequences accurately predicted the HLA-A and HLA-B alleles for most subjects in the first cohort. Correlated functional status among segregating V segments might reflect linkage disequilibrium, but an unknown experimental factor could not be ruled out. At a false discovery rate of 0.05, a later analysis linked roughly 17,000 TCR beta sequences to specific HLA alleles. When HLA alleles, especially DR and DQ, strongly co-occurred, attributing TCR associations to individual alleles was difficult. Most TCR sequences were observed very rarely across donors, whereas some public TCRs were present in many individuals. An association between a missense DCLRE1C variant and V-gene and J-gene trimming of TCR beta chains was found in a later genetic analysis and replicated in an independent cohort. A total of 150 to 200 TCR beta chains were listed by the study as associated with cytomegalovirus. In a later analysis, most CMV-associated TCR beta chains were found to appear HLA-restricted, with HLA associations seemingly driven largely by CMV exposure. A later analysis found that HLA-associated TCR beta chains were more clonally expanded and had lower generation probabilities than equally common non-associated chains. The 87-base-pair reads could not distinguish some IMGT-functional V segments, including TRBV6-2 and TRBV6-3, so those segments were excluded. A cluster of highly shared sequence variants was judged likely to represent a technical artifact of the sequencing pipeline. According to a later analysis, parvovirus B19, influenza, CMV and Epstein-Barr virus appeared linked to several top co-occurrence clusters. In this cohort, only TCR beta chains were sequenced, and detectable features were limited by the absence of alpha or paired-chain data. The authors suggested that the approach could potentially be generalized to other disease states and immunological phenotypes. Because counts were too low, seventeen rarely observed V segments, including chromosome 9 orphons, were excluded from the earlier analysis of 587 of the donors. Because some donors lacked HLA typing at each locus, the association tests relied only on the typed subset. Immune exposure information for the cohort was limited to CMV serostatus. A later genetic analysis reported fewer N-insertions in productive TCRs among donors in an Asian-associated ancestry cluster than the roughly 720-donor mean. Cytomegalovirus status was reported to be diagnosed by the classifier with high specificity and sensitivity in both the original and validation cohorts. In vitro tests confirmed that a few of the cytomegalovirus-associated TCR beta chains recognize cytomegalovirus antigens. The presence/absence analyses assumed that sequencing depth was roughly uniform across donors, and that assumption may not be true.

Preparation of the library involved the immunoSEQ multiplex PCR assay. A mixture of 60 forward primers for TCR Vbeta segments and 13 reverse primers for TCR Jbeta segments was used in the multiplex PCR. Amplification of the CDR3 region of rearranged TCR beta genes was performed with a multiplex PCR assay on genomic DNA. The amplified TCR beta libraries were sequenced on the Illumina HiSeq System as 87-base-pair reads. From the authors' description of their analysis: In a later analysis, roughly 80 million unique TCR beta chains were counted across the approximately 620 repertoires, and roughly 11 million of these chains were shared by at least two donors. A nearest-neighbor algorithm error-corrected the raw reads and collapsed the reads into unique sequences, merging closely related sequences to remove PCR and sequencing errors. CDR3 sequences were aligned to IMGT reference sequences to assign V, D and J gene segments. For a sequence to be retained, at least a six-nucleotide match to both a V gene segment and a J gene segment was required. Rearrangements were classified as productive when the CDR3 lacked stop codons and remained in frame with V and J, and all other rearrangements were classified as non-productive. Following IMGT convention, CDR3 was defined as the stretch from the second conserved V-encoded cysteine to the conserved J-encoded phenylalanine. The earlier analysis of about 620 of the donors excluded sequences that lacked an unambiguous match to a single V gene segment. In an earlier analysis of a few hundred of the donors, V segments were called functional above 56.7% productive rearrangements and were called segregating when the between-donor standard deviation exceeded 5%. A statistical classification framework was built to diagnose cytomegalovirus status from the catalog of TCR beta chain sequences. In a later analysis, TCR nucleotide sequences were compared against IMGT/GENE-DB human TR gene sequences so that V and J genes could be assigned. A later analysis assigned CDR3 sequences and most-parsimonious VDJ recombination scenarios with the TCRdist pipeline. A later analysis defined each TCR beta chain by its CDR3 amino acid sequence plus V-gene family, and excluded reads lacking a unique V-gene family. A later analysis removed 600 or so highly shared, low-generation-probability nucleotide sequences to deal with suspected cross-contamination and a sequencing artifact. In a later analysis, a clonal expansion index for each public chain was calculated from normalized within-repertoire ranks of inferred template counts. In a later analysis, generation probabilities were computed with a VDJ recombination model fitted to out-of-frame rearrangements, and the resulting probabilities were checked against IGoR. In a later analysis, TCR-TCR, TCR-HLA and TCR-CMV co-occurrence was scored with hypergeometric tests, and a repertoire-size bias correction was applied to TCR pairs. A later analysis estimated false discovery rates by permuting HLA or CMV assignments 20 times. In a later analysis, co-occurring TCRs were grouped with DBSCAN, and TCRdist sequence similarity was added when clustering was performed within HLA-allele-positive subsets. For co-occurrence clustering, repertoires with fewer than 30,000 or more than 120,000 public chains were excluded, along with a handful of repertoires with anomalous nucleotide sharing. TCRdb limited this immuneACCESS table to in-frame rearrangements with V and J called. A share of clones is missing; checked studies link under half to unresolved V genes, and the rest is unexplained. The DNA was the basis for D and trimming; V, J and clone size are from that table. Within this sample are around 71,000 clones, with under 80% of them counted one time only. Together, the top ten hold around 15% of the sample.

The cohort was made up of around 720 healthy bone marrow donors. At the time of sampling, all cohort members were nominally healthy, though unrecorded immune exposures were likely present. The donor tested CMV seropositive, placing the donor among the 289 seropositive members of the cohort. Each donor provided a peripheral blood sample, and peripheral blood mononuclear cells were used for TCR beta sequencing. The Qiagen DNeasy Blood Extraction Kit was used to extract genomic DNA from the blood cell samples. The sequence was obtained from a male donor in good health and CMV-seropositive. Specimen: PBMCs. This chain is built from TRBV19 and TRBJ1-4, with no reliable assignment of the D segment. CDR3 region: CASKAEKLFF. The DNA reads as follows: TGTGCCAGTAAAGCAGAAAAACTGTTTTTT.